This passage covers 22 T cell receptor beta chains from one sample sequenced in a study of early T cells in non-severe SARS-CoV-2 infection. TCRdb reprocessed the 5' RACE reads with MiXCR, giving one entry per CDR3 protein. Here the sample spans 43,000 or so distinct CDR3 sequences, almost 7.5% being singletons. Specimen: whole blood. These receptors were obtained from an adult who was a healthcare worker with PCR-confirmed SARS-CoV-2 infection or an uninfected control (not recorded which).

This clonotype was seen at least ten times. The chain combines TRBV4-1 with TRBJ2-7; D gene unclear. This CDR3 is 14 amino acids long. Germline V gives CDR1 MGHRA, CDR2 YSYEKL. V lost 4 bases and J 1 base, leaving 11 bases between the germline ends. CDR3 in amino acids: CASSREAYSYEQYF. For the CDR3, the DNA is TGCGCCAGCAGCCGAGAAGCCTATTCCTACGAGCAGTACTTC.

In this sample, this clonotype is medium-sized (0.01 to 0.1%). The chain recombines TRBV27 with TRBJ1-1; no clear D. Per germline, CDR1 MNHEY and CDR2 SMNVEV (reference sequence). The CDR3 length is 13 residues. The ends were cut back, 6 bases at V and 1 base at J, with 9 bases in the middle. CDR3 nucleotide sequence: TGTGCCAGCAGCCTAGATAAGAACACTGAAGCTTTCTTT. It yields the protein CASSLDKNTEAFF.

This clonotype was seen a handful of times. The chain combines TRBV10-3 with TRBJ1-2; D call uncertain. CDR3 length equals 13 residues. The V end was cut by 7 bases, the J end by 6 bases, with 15 bases between. The germline V gene has CDR1 ENHRY and CDR2 SYGVKD. CDR3 DNA sequence: TGTGCCATCAAGGCCTCGTCGGACGATGGCTACACCTTC. This gives the protein CAIKASSDDGYTF.

This clonotype is medium-sized (0.01 to 0.1%). The rearrangement links TRBV4-3 to TRBJ2-1; perhaps D is TRBD1 or TRBD2 (6 bases each). Germline V gene data show CDR1 as LGHNA and CDR2 as YSLEER. The CDR3 contains 14 residues. The germline V and J ends were trimmed by 1 base and 4 bases, with 8 bases remaining between them. This CDR3 is CASSQAGAYNEQFF. CDR3 sequence (DNA): TGCGCCAGCAGCCAAGCGGGGGCTTACAATGAGCAGTTCTTC.

This clonotype occurred a few times. The chain joins TRBV30 to TRBJ1-4; D call uncertain. The germline CDR1 and CDR2 sequences are GTSNPN and SVGIG (reference sequence). This CDR3 has 13 amino acids. V lost 2 bases to trimming and J lost 2 bases, with 6 bases between them. The CDR3 here is CAWSWWTNEKLFF. CDR3 bases: TGTGCCTGGAGTTGGTGGACTAATGAAAAACTGTTTTTT.

This clonotype has ten or more counts. V gene TRBV7-9 combines with J gene TRBJ1-2; maybe TRBD1 (6 bases). The germline CDR1 and CDR2 sequences are SEHNR and FQNEAQ (reference sequence). There are 15 residues in the CDR3. V lost 7 bases and J lost 0, with 15 bases in between. The CDR3 sequence is CASTSSGAANYGYTF. The CDR3 region has the DNA TGTGCCAGCACCAGTTCGGGGGCAGCTAACTATGGCTACACCTTC.

This clonotype turned up a few times. The V and J genes are TRBV5-1 and TRBJ1-4; D unclear. The CDR3 contains 15 residues. Between the trimmed V and J ends, which lost 4 bases and 0 bases, there was a span of 10 bases. Per germline, CDR1 SGHRS and CDR2 YFSETQ. In nucleotides, the CDR3 is TGCGCCAGCAGCCGGAATTTCGCAACTAATGAAAAACTGTTTTTT. It encodes CASSRNFATNEKLFF. The complete variable domain, with remaining parts taken from reference TRBV5-1 and TRBJ1-4, reads KAGVTQTPRYLIKTRGQQVTLSCSPISGHRSVSWYQQTPGQGLQFLFEYFSETQRNKGNFPGRFSGRQFSNSRSEMNVSTLELGDSALYLCASSRNFATNEKLFFGSGTQLSVL.

The chain joins TRBV28 to TRBJ2-6, with a tentative D call TRBD2 (6 bases). CDR1 is MDHEN, CDR2 SYDVKM, per germline. This CDR3 has 16 residues. With 3 bases removed from V and 2 bases from J, the gap between germline ends came to 11 bases. The CDR3 DNA reads as TGTGCCAGCAGTTTTGTATGGGGGGCTGGGGCCAACGTCCTGACTTTC. Its protein is CASSFVWGAGANVLTF.

Only a few counts were recorded for this clonotype. This chain uses TRBV7-6 with TRBJ1-6; no firm D call. There are 14 residues in the CDR3. V was pared by 5 bases and J by 7 bases, with 12 bases between. Per the germline V gene, CDR1 is SGHVS and CDR2 is FNYEAQ. CDR3 in DNA: TGTGCCAGCAGCCGGCCGGGTCTAAATTCACCCCTCCACTTT. It codes for CASSRPGLNSPLHF.

This clonotype was counted a few times. The chain's CDR3 is CASSPPSWQGGTEAFF. DNA for the CDR3: TGTGCCAGCTCACCACCCTCTTGGCAGGGGGGCACTGAAGCTTTCTTT. The chain employs TRBV18 and TRBJ1-1; 7 bases line up with TRBD1. The CDR3 spans 16 residues. The germline V gene encodes CDR1 KGHSH and CDR2 LQKENI. J was trimmed by 4 bases and V by 0 bases; bases with no gene match: 8.

This chain joins TRBV7-8 and TRBJ1-5, with D possibly matching TRBD1 (5 bases). V was trimmed by 5 bases and J by 6 bases, leaving 11 bases between them. The CDR3 has 13 amino acids. Germline V gene lookup returns CDR1 SGHVS and CDR2 FQNEAQ. CDR3 DNA: TGTGCCAGCAGCCCCCAGGGTGGTCAGCCCCAGCATTTT. As protein: CASSPQGGQPQHF.

The CDR3 DNA reads TGTGCCAGCAGTCTTGGGACAGGGCGGTGGACTGAAGCTTTCTTT. Encoded protein: CASSLGTGRWTEAFF. The chain is built from TRBV6-2 or TRBV6-3 and TRBJ1-1; 9 positions match TRBD1. The CDR3 runs 15 residues. The V gene's germline CDR1 is MNHEY and CDR2 SVGEGT. J gave up 5 bases and V 5 bases, and 9 bases lay outside the gene matches.

By proportion, this clonotype is medium-sized. The genes are TRBV24-1 and TRBJ2-2, with a tentative D call TRBD2 (6 bases). V lost 4 bases, J lost 2 bases, and 16 bases lay in between. CDR1 and CDR2 (germline): KGHDR, SFDVKD. This CDR3 contains 17 residues. In DNA, the CDR3 is TGTGCCACCAGTGACAAGTGGCGGGACCTTAACACCGGGGAGCTGTTTTTT. Protein product: CATSDKWRDLNTGELFF.

This clonotype was counted between two and nine times. The genes are TRBV9 and TRBJ2-1, with a possible D match to TRBD2 (5 bases). V was cut by 3 bases and J by 8 bases, with 12 bases left in between. CDR1 is SGDLS and CDR2 is YYNGEE in the germline V gene. This CDR3 has 13 amino acids. For the CDR3, the DNA is TGTGCCAGCAGCGCCGGGAAGGGCGATGAGCAGTTCTTC. This translates into CASSAGKGDEQFF.

This clonotype was observed a handful of times. J is TRBJ2-3 and V is TRBV10-2; D call uncertain. The CDR3 contains 15 residues. Germline-derived CDR1 and CDR2 are WSHSY and SAAADI. V dropped 3 bases and J dropped 6 bases, with 16 bases sitting between them. The CDR3 sequence is CASSDYILSQDTQYF. The CDR3 region has the DNA TGCGCCAGCAGTGATTATATTTTGAGCCAGGATACGCAGTATTTT.

This clonotype was seen more than once but under ten times. The rearrangement joins TRBV13 to TRBJ2-3; 8 bases align to TRBD2. Germline CDR1 and CDR2: PRHDT and FYEKMQ (reference sequence). Trimming removed 1 base from V and 4 bases from J; junction bases left unmatched: 4. The CDR3 is 15 amino acids. The CDR3 DNA follows: TGTGCCAGCAGCTTAGCGGGTAGCGGGGCAGATACGCAGTATTTT. Translating it yields CASSLAGSGADTQYF.

This clonotype showed up many times. This chain joins TRBV5-1 and TRBJ2-7; D is perhaps TRBD1 (5 bases). CDR3 length: 13 amino acids. From germline, CDR1 is SGHRS and CDR2 YFSETQ. The V gene lost 3 bases and the J gene lost 2 bases, with 9 bases spanning the gap. CDR3 residues: CASSYLGPYEQYF. CDR3 coding DNA: TGCGCCAGCAGCTACTTGGGGCCCTACGAGCAGTACTTC.

This clonotype was counted a few times. The chain combines TRBV19 with TRBJ2-3, with no clear D. V shed 3 bases and J shed 1 base, with 14 bases lying between them. CDR1 is LNHDA, CDR2 SQIVND, per germline (reference sequence). The CDR3 is 16 amino acids. Written as DNA, the CDR3 is TGTGCCAGTAGTATCCGAGGCAGCCTTCGCACAGATACGCAGTATTTT. It yields the protein CASSIRGSLRTDTQYF.

This clonotype was observed at least ten times. The CDR3 bases are TGCAGTGCCCCTAAATCTGGCTACGAGCAGTACTTC. Its translation: CSAPKSGYEQYF. V usage is TRBV20-1 and J usage is TRBJ2-7, with unresolved D. Germline lookup yields CDR1 DFQATT and CDR2 SNEGSKA (reference sequence). Between the trimmed V and J ends, which lost 6 bases and 3 bases, there was a span of 12 bases. The CDR3 spans 12 residues.

The gene calls are TRBV10-3 and TRBJ2-5; possibly TRBD2 for D (6 bases). CDR1 ENHRY and CDR2 SYGVKD come from the germline V gene. V was shortened by 2 bases and J by 4 bases, with 11 bases between the two germline ends. The CDR3 runs 14 residues. CDR3 in DNA: TGTGCCATCAGTGAGCCTGGGACTTTAGAGACCCAGTACTTC. As protein: CAISEPGTLETQYF.

This clonotype has ten or more counts. As DNA, the CDR3 is TGTGCCAGCAGCCCGACAGGTTACGAGCAGTACTTC. This codes for CASSPTGYEQYF. The chain combines TRBV12-3 or TRBV12-4 with TRBJ2-7; maybe TRBD1 (6 bases). V was cut by 6 bases and J by 4 bases, with 10 bases left in between. This CDR3 has 12 amino acids.

The chain carries TRBV9 and TRBJ1-3; D not resolved. Germline V gene data show CDR1 as SGDLS and CDR2 as YYNGEE. The CDR3 is 15 residues long. V lost 3 bases, J lost 4 bases, and 14 bases lay in between. DNA of the CDR3: TGTGCCAGCAGCGCCGTAGCGGCCAGGGGAAACACCATATATTTT. Amino acid sequence: CASSAVAARGNTIYF.